The rows below give T cell receptor beta chains drawn from one sample of a study of Tregs in tolerant kidney transplant recipients. Measured with immunoSEQ multiplex PCR; TCRdb has only the in-frame clones, and not every one. The table shows about 64,000 clones, with 98% occurring only once. The starting material was Tregs from blood, obtained before the transplant. These TCRs come from a human donor who received a combined kidney and bone marrow transplant. CDR3s include the opening cysteine and the closing phenylalanine or tryptophan.

v_call cdr3_aa
TRBV5-1 CASSIPSEASTDTQYF
TRBV19 CASSLDSRTGTAYGYTF
TRBV7-2 CASSLVRGGQETQYF
TRBV4-2 CASSHRGGETQYF
TRBV11-3 CASSLVDNEQYF
TRBV4-1 CASSQESEQFF
TRBV5-1 CASSLAGQGLGEQYF
TRBV9 CASSPRPSYEQYF
TRBV7-9 CASSWGTSGGPANTGELFF
TRBV7-8 CASSPGTVIAKNIQYF
TRBV18 CASSRGSYEQYF
TRBV28 CASSFGLAVNEQFF
TRBV4-3 CASSLARGSGNTIYF
TRBV29-1 CSVDDGRLGTEAFF
TRBV10-3 CAVTIQGRYGYTF
TRBV9 CASSVGLAGSYNEQFF
TRBV4-1 CASSQYPGGPYEQYF
TRBV5-1 CASSPAGELGYGYTF
TRBV5-8 CASSLRVLSPGLYNEQFF
TRBV2 CASIELGHNEQFF